This T cell receptor beta chain appears in the sequencing data of a study of cytomegalovirus exposure and HLA in healthy donors. A multiplex PCR was run with 60 Vbeta primers and 13 Jbeta primers. Some clones are missing from TCRdb's copy, which holds only in-frame ones; the method was immunoSEQ multiplex PCR. Among roughly 160,000 clones listed, roughly 70% were seen once. Note on this clone: Its antigen is unidentified.

Overall study results and limits: An analysis done earlier found most TCR beta V segments productive about 87% or about 30% of the time.

The CDR3 consists of 13 residues. V shed 3 bases and J shed 9 bases, with 17 bases lying between them. CDR1 is SQVTM, CDR2 ANQGSEA, per germline. The sequenced material came from PBMCs. The TCR originated in a girl between 5 and 17 years old in good health and CMV-seronegative. This sequence joins TRBV29-1 and TRBJ1-1; no clear D gene. The CDR3 DNA reads TGCAGCGTTGATTCCATCGGCCGGGGAAAAGCTTTCTTT. Its translation is CSVDSIGRGKAFF.